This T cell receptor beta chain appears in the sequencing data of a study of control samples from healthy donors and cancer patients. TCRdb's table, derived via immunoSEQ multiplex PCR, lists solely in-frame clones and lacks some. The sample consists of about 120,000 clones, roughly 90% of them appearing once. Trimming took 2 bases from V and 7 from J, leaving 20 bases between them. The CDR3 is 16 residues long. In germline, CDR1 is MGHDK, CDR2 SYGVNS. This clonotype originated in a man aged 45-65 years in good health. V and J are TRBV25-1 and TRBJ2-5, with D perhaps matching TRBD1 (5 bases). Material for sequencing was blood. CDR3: CASSEIGAISDGTQYF. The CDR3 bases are TGTGCCAGCAGTGAAATTGGGGCTATCAGCGATGGGACCCAGTACTTC.